This T cell receptor beta chain was sequenced for a study of CD8+ T cells in alopecia areata. As for the study in general: Treatment of the treated patients consisted of oral tofacitinib, 5 to 10 mg twice daily. Tofacitinib exposure lasted 6 to 18 months, followed by 6 months off drug. Study-wide findings and caveats: Administration of tofacitinib significantly diminished scalp clonality and expanded CD8+ clones within the top 100.

The treatment denotes: oral pan-JAK inhibitor, 5-10 mg twice daily. RNA was isolated and reverse transcribed to cDNA, the sequencing template. The data were produced by immunoSEQ multiplex PCR, yet TCRdb's version contains in-frame clones alone and is incomplete. Of about 74,000 clones listed, 25% to 35% are singletons. Of note for this clone: Its antigen is unknown.

This CDR3 has 14 amino acids. Trimming removed 3 bases from V and 3 bases from J; junction bases left unmatched: 6. Germline loops: CDR1 SQVTM, CDR2 ANQGSEA. This specimen consisted of CD8+ T cells sorted from blood, obtained at week 4, from a patient treated with tofacitinib. The genes are TRBV29-1 and TRBJ2-7, with TRBD1 identical over 9 bases. This TCR came from a human donor with alopecia areata. CDR3 protein: CSVEESTGGYEQYF. In DNA form, the CDR3 reads TGCAGCGTTGAGGAGTCGACAGGGGGCTACGAGCAGTACTTC.